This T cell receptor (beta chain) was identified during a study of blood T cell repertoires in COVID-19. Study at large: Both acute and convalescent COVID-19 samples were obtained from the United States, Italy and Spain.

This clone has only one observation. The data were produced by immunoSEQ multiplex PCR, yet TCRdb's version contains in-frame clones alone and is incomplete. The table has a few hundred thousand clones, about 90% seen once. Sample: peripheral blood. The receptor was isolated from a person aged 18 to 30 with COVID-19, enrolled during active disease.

CDR3 nucleotides: TGTGCCAGCCGGGACAGGAACACTGAAGCTTTCTTT. Translating it yields CASRDRNTEAFF. This chain links TRBV19 with TRBJ1-1; 7 bases agree with TRBD1. Germline V gives CDR1 LNHDA, CDR2 SQIVND (reference sequence). The CDR3 is 12 residues long. Trimming removed 9 bases from V and 1 base from J; junction bases left unmatched: 2. The whole variable domain, filled in from reference TRBV19 and TRBJ1-1, reads DGGITQSPKYLFRKEGQNVTLSCEQNLNHDAMYWYRQDPGQGLRLIYYSQIVNDFQKGDIAEGYSVSREKKESFPLTVTSAQKNPTAFYLCASRDRNTEAFFGQGTRLTVV.